Sequencing of this T cell receptor (beta chain) was carried out in a study of shared clonotypes between healthy human individuals. CDR1 is MNHNY and CDR2 is SVGAGI in the germline V gene (reference sequence). The CDR3 sequence is 15 residues long. V was shortened by 7 bases and J by 0 bases, with 16 bases between the two germline ends. Here immunoSEQ multiplex PCR was the method, and the copy in TCRdb shows in-frame clones only, minus some. The data contain around 980,000 clones, about 80% of them singletons. The chain combines TRBV6-6 with TRBJ2-7; possible D gene TRBD1, 6 bases. This sequence originates from a man aged 18 to 30 in good health. Some clones in this sample may be carry-over from other donors' samples. Specimen: memory CD4+ T cells from PBMCs. The sample's subset: CD45RA-negative fraction. The CDR3 DNA sequence: TGTGCCAGCACCCGGGGCAGGGGAGACTCCTACGAGCAGTACTTC. Residues: CASTRGRGDSYEQYF.